This is a list of T cell receptor beta chains from one sample in a study of OX40 agonist ivuxolimab in advanced cancers. Profiling relied on immunoSEQ multiplex PCR, and the TCRdb table lists in-frame clones only, not all of them. The repertoire includes about 20,000 clones, just over 90% of them detected once, and roughly 60% sits in the top ten. Specimen: CD4+ or CD8+ T cells sorted from blood, collected in a trial of the OX40 agonist ivuxolimab. These receptors were collected from an adult with an advanced solid tumor such as melanoma, head and neck, liver or kidney cancer. Each CDR3 is given with its conserved first and last residue. Each record gives: CDR3 DNA, CDR3 protein, clone size, V gene, D gene, J gene. D genes are given only for firm matches. Only some rows state a clone size, as once, few, many or a class for expanded clones.

TGTGCCAGCAGCTTGGGGGCCGGGGGACAGCTGAACACTGAAGCTTTCTTT | CASSLGAGGQLNTEAFF | NA | TRBV5-6 | TRBD1 | TRBJ1-1
TGTGCCAGCAGTTACTCCGGATATCAAGAGACCCAGTACTTC | CASSYSGYQETQYF | NA | TRBV6-5 | NA | TRBJ2-5
TGTGCCAGCAGCTATACAGGGGTCTTGGCACCCCTCCACTTT | CASSYTGVLAPLHF | NA | TRBV7-8 | TRBD1 | TRBJ1-6
TGTGCCAGCAGCGGGCTTCTAGCGCCTAACACCGGGGAGCTGTTTTTT | CASSGLLAPNTGELFF | NA | TRBV5-8 | NA | TRBJ2-2
TGTGCCAGCAGTTACTATGCGGGGGGATACGAGCAGTACTTC | CASSYYAGGYEQYF | NA | TRBV6-5 | TRBD2 | TRBJ2-7
TGTGCCAGCAGTGAACTGGGACCGTCGAGCTCCTATAATTCACCCCTCCACTTT | CASSELGPSSSYNSPLHF | NA | TRBV2 | NA | TRBJ1-6
TGTGCCAGTAGTATAGGGGGTGAAGCTTTCTTT | CASSIGGEAFF | once | TRBV19 | NA | TRBJ1-1
TGTGCCAGCAACCCGGCAGCGATTAGGGGAAACACCATATATTTT | CASNPAAIRGNTIYF | NA | TRBV7-2 | NA | TRBJ1-3
TGCAGCGTCGGAACTAGCGGGGGGGCTATCTACAATGAGCAGTTCTTC | CSVGTSGGAIYNEQFF | NA | TRBV29-1 | TRBD2 | TRBJ2-1
TGTGCCAGCCAGCAGGGGGGAGGCTATGGCTACACCTTC | CASQQGGGYGYTF | NA | TRBV19 | TRBD1 | TRBJ1-2
TGTGCCAGCAGCTTAGCAGGGGACGGGCAGCCCCAGCATTTT | CASSLAGDGQPQHF | NA | TRBV7-8 | NA | TRBJ1-5
TGTGCCAGCAGCTTTCAGGGGTATTCACCCCTCCACTTT | CASSFQGYSPLHF | NA | TRBV7-9 | NA | TRBJ1-6